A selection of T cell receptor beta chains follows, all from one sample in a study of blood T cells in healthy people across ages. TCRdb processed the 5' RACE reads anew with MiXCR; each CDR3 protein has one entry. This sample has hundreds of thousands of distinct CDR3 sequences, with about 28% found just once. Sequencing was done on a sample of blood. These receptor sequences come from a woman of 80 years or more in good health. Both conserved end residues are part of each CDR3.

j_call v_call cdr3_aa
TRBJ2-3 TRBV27 CASSPQNTDTQYF
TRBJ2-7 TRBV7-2 CASSLSRGGGASYEQYF
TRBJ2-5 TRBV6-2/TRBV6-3 CASSRGLAPLPETQYF
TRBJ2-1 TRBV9 CASSVAVFSSGVGNEQFF
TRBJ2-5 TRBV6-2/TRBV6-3 CASSYSRSVGTQYF
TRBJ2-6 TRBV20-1 CSARKLSTGANVQTF
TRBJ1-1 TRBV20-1 CSARRRAEAFF
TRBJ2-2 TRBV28 CASSRQGRNTRELFF
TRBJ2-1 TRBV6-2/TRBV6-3 CASRNWADGYNEQFF
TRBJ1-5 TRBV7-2 CASSTGQRNQPQHF
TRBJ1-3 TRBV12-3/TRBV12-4 CASSLIPTRNTIYF
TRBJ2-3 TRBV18 CASSPRQGTSTDTQYF
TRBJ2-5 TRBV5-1 CASSALDPGLGGQYF
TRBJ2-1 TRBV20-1 CSASLGPRYNEQFF
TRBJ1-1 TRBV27 CASSLKGLTEAFF
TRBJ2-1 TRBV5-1 CASSWGPLTSGGVNEQFF
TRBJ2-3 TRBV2 CASSGALRDTQYF
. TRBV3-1 CASSQAGTVVEQYF
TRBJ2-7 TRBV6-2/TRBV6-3 CASSQYIQVGHEQYF
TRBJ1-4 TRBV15 CATSKGVQTAGADNEKLFF
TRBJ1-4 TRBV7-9 CASSFPQGAANEKLFF
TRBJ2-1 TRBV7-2 CASSLLAGESFF
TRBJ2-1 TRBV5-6 CASSLFSVFYNEQFF
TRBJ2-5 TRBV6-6 CASRQGLGGETQYF
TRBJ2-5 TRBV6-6 CASSYSTGQQETQYF
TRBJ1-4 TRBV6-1 CASSQRGGAEKLFF
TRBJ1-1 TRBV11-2 CASSRTDRGTEAFF
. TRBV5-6 CASSRTGARGEQYF
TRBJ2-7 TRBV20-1 CSARGAGFPSYEQYF
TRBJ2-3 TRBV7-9 CASSGSGTDTQYF
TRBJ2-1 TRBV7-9 CASSASGASYNEQFF
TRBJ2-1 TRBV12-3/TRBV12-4 CASSLSSGGLSRFF
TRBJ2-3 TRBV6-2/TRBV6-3 CASSSQGPFSTDTQYF
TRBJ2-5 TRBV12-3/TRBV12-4 CASSLNAGAGETQYF
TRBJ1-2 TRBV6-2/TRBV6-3 CASSYSIGTGYTF
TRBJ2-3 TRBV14 CASSDGVESTDTQYF
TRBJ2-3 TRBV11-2 CASSSRGTGAGDTQYF
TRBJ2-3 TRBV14 CASSHFAGGPTDTQYF
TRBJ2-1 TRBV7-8 CASSLEEEGDYNEQFF
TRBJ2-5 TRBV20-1 CSARDPLAGIETQYF
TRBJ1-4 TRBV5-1 CASSLISTNEKLFF
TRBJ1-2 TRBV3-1 CASSPGHYGYTF
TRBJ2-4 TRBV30 CAWSESKNIQYF